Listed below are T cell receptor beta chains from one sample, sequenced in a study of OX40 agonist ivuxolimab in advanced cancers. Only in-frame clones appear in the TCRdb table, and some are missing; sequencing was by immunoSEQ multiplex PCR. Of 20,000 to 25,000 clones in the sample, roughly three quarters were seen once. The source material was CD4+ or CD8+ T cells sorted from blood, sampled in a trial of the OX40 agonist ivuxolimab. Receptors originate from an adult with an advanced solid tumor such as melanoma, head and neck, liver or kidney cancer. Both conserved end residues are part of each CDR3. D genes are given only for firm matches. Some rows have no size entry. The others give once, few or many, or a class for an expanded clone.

CASSLLGTGGDYEQYF TGTGCCAGCAGTTTATTGGGGACAGGGGGTGACTACGAGCAGTACTTC TRBJ2-7 - TRBV28 TRBD1
CASSLRGTGPSEQYF TGTGCCAGCAGCCTACGCGGGACAGGGCCGTCCGAGCAGTACTTC TRBJ2-7 - TRBV27 TRBD1
CASSPDRYYGYTF TGTGCCAGTAGCCCAGACAGGTACTATGGCTACACCTTC TRBJ1-2 - TRBV19 -
CASSWGAATEAFF TGCGCCAGCAGCTGGGGCGCGGCCACTGAAGCTTTCTTT TRBJ1-1 - TRBV5-1 -
CASSPTTSGVTDTQYF TGTGCCAGCAGTCCCACGACTAGCGGGGTCACAGATACGCAGTATTTT TRBJ2-3 - TRBV28 TRBD2
CASSGGATDTQYF TGTGCCAGCAGCGGCGGGGCCACAGATACGCAGTATTTT TRBJ2-3 - TRBV11-2 -
CAWSWRHSYEQYF TGTGCCTGGAGCTGGCGGCATTCCTACGAGCAGTACTTC TRBJ2-7 - TRBV30 -
CATSRDWTGPYGYTF TGTGCCACCAGCAGAGATTGGACAGGGCCCTATGGCTACACCTTC TRBJ1-2 - TRBV15 TRBD1
CASSLRTGNTEAFF TGCGCCAGCAGTTTAAGGACAGGGAACACTGAAGCTTTCTTT TRBJ1-1 - TRBV5-1 TRBD1
CASSQPPEETQYF TGTGCCAGCAGCCAACCGCCCGAAGAGACCCAGTACTTC TRBJ2-5 - TRBV4-2 -
CASTPLGGSGELFF TGTGCCAGCACCCCGTTGGGGGGATCCGGAGAGCTGTTTTTT TRBJ2-2 - TRBV6-1 -
CAYALGAVGEKLFF TGTGCCTACGCATTAGGGGCAGTCGGAGAAAAACTGTTTTTT TRBJ1-4 - TRBV30 -
CASSSKAGGGALGTGELFF TGTGCCAGCAGCTCTAAAGCGGGAGGGGGAGCTTTGGGCACCGGGGAGCTGTTTTTT TRBJ2-2 - TRBV5-5 TRBD2
CASSDGYSTDTQYF TGTGCCAGCAGTGACGGCTACAGCACAGATACGCAGTATTTT TRBJ2-3 - TRBV2 -
CASGPSPSTDTQYF TGTGCCAGCGGCCCCAGCCCTAGCACAGATACGCAGTATTTT TRBJ2-3 - TRBV11-2 -
CASSQDGGAGRTDTQYF TGTGCCAGCAGCCAAGATGGTGGAGCGGGACGCACAGATACGCAGTATTTT TRBJ2-3 - TRBV5-2 -
CSVEDRGTYEQYF TGCAGCGTTGAAGATCGGGGCACCTACGAGCAGTACTTC TRBJ2-7 - TRBV29-1 -
CASSLTGKTDEQFF TGTGCCAGCAGCTTGACAGGGAAGACCGATGAGCAGTTCTTC TRBJ2-1 - TRBV7-2 TRBD1
CASSPDYGGREQFF TGTGCCAGCAGCCCGGACTATGGGGGACGTGAGCAGTTCTTC TRBJ2-1 - TRBV5-4 -
CATSFTGMTAEQYF TGTGCCACCAGCTTTACAGGGATGACGGCCGAGCAGTACTTC TRBJ2-7 few TRBV15 -
CAILGLASDTQYF TGTGCCATTCTTGGACTAGCGTCAGATACGCAGTATTTT TRBJ2-3 - TRBV6-1 TRBD2
CASSFRTGEGYEQYF TGTGCCAGCAGCTTCCGAACAGGGGAGGGCTACGAGCAGTACTTC TRBJ2-7 - TRBV7-2 -
CAIRDSYNEQFF TGTGCCATCAGGGACAGTTACAATGAGCAGTTCTTC TRBJ2-1 - TRBV10-3 -
CASRMTESSGANVLTF TGCGCCAGCAGAATGACGGAGAGCTCTGGGGCCAACGTCCTGACTTTC TRBJ2-6 - TRBV23-1 -
CASSPTDLLAKNIQYF TGTGCCAGTAGCCCTACAGACCTGTTAGCCAAAAACATTCAGTACTTC TRBJ2-4 - TRBV19 -
CASSFTRGTDTQYF TGTGCCAGCAGCTTTACTAGGGGCACAGATACGCAGTATTTT TRBJ2-3 - TRBV7-2 -
CASRGGGTGELFF TGTGCCAGCAGAGGGGGAGGCACCGGGGAGCTGTTTTTT TRBJ2-2 - TRBV2 -
CASSQDLTESSGNTIYF TGCGCCAGCAGCCAAGATCTTACAGAGAGCTCTGGAAACACCATATATTTT TRBJ1-3 - TRBV4-3 -